Listed below are T cell receptor beta chains from one sample, sequenced in a study of CD8 T cells in Susac syndrome. MiXCR, applied by TCRdb to the immunoSEQ multiplex PCR reads, yields one record per CDR3 protein. The table includes about 200,000 distinct CDR3 sequences, over 85% detected once. Sequencing was performed on CD4+ T cells from PBMCs. All receptors derive from a human donor in good health. Both conserved end residues are part of each CDR3. Fields, in order: CDR3 DNA, CDR3 protein, D gene, J gene, clone size, V gene. A D gene is named only where the DNA matches it firmly. Not every row has a clone size; where given, it reads once, few, many or a size class.

CDR3 DNA: TGCGCCAGCAGCCAAACCGGGACAGGCTACGAGCAGTACTTC; CDR3 protein: CASSQTGTGYEQYF; D gene: TRBD1; J gene: TRBJ2-7; clone size: .; V gene: TRBV4-3
CDR3 DNA: TGTGCCAGCCTGCTCTCTGGGGCCAACGTCCTGACTTTC; CDR3 protein: CASLLSGANVLTF; D gene: .; J gene: TRBJ2-6; clone size: .; V gene: TRBV6-1
CDR3 DNA: TGTGCCAGCAGTGAATCCAGGCCGAGCGGGACCCAGTACTTC; CDR3 protein: CASSESRPSGTQYF; D gene: .; J gene: TRBJ2-5; clone size: .; V gene: TRBV6-1
CDR3 DNA: TGTGCCAGCAGTTTTGGGCAGGCCGGTGAGCAGTTCTTC; CDR3 protein: CASSFGQAGEQFF; D gene: .; J gene: TRBJ2-1; clone size: .; V gene: TRBV12-3/TRBV12-4
CDR3 DNA: TGCGCCAGCAGCTTGGCGGGACCCGGAAGCACTGAAGCTTTCTTT; CDR3 protein: CASSLAGPGSTEAFF; D gene: .; J gene: TRBJ1-1; clone size: .; V gene: TRBV5-1
CDR3 DNA: TGTGCCAGCGGTGGAGGGAATGCCGGGGAGCTGTTTTTT; CDR3 protein: CASGGGNAGELFF; D gene: .; J gene: TRBJ2-2; clone size: .; V gene: TRBV6-2/TRBV6-3
CDR3 DNA: TGCGCCAGCAGCTTGGTGATAACAGAATTTACCTACGAGCAGTACTTC; CDR3 protein: CASSLVITEFTYEQYF; D gene: .; J gene: TRBJ2-7; clone size: .; V gene: TRBV5-1
CDR3 DNA: TGTGCCAGCAGTGTAGGGCTATGGGGGAGACAGTTCTTC; CDR3 protein: CASSVGLWGRQFF; D gene: .; J gene: TRBJ2-1; clone size: .; V gene: TRBV2
CDR3 DNA: TGCAGTGCTCCCCAGGGACCCGACGAGACCCAGTACTTC; CDR3 protein: CSAPQGPDETQYF; D gene: .; J gene: TRBJ2-5; clone size: .; V gene: TRBV20-1
CDR3 DNA: TGTGCCAGCAGCGTTACGAGTTACACCGGGGAGCTGTTTTTT; CDR3 protein: CASSVTSYTGELFF; D gene: .; J gene: TRBJ2-2; clone size: .; V gene: TRBV9
CDR3 DNA: TGTGCCAGCAGCTTAGCGGCAGGGAACCATCAGCCCCAGCATTTT; CDR3 protein: CASSLAAGNHQPQHF; D gene: .; J gene: TRBJ1-5; clone size: .; V gene: TRBV7-9
CDR3 DNA: TGTGCCAGCAGTTTCGGGGGGACTGGGGCCAACGTCCTGACTTTC; CDR3 protein: CASSFGGTGANVLTF; D gene: TRBD2; J gene: TRBJ2-6; clone size: .; V gene: TRBV12-3/TRBV12-4
CDR3 DNA: TGTGCCACCAGCCTAGACGGGGAGGAGCAGTACTTC; CDR3 protein: CATSLDGEEQYF; D gene: .; J gene: TRBJ2-7; clone size: .; V gene: TRBV15
CDR3 DNA: TGCGCCAGCAGCCACCAGAAGGGTTACAATGAGCAGTTCTTC; CDR3 protein: CASSHQKGYNEQFF; D gene: .; J gene: TRBJ2-1; clone size: .; V gene: TRBV4-1
CDR3 DNA: TGCAGCGTTGAATCCCCGGGGAGAGGAAACATTCAGTACTTC; CDR3 protein: CSVESPGRGNIQYF; D gene: .; J gene: TRBJ2-4; clone size: .; V gene: TRBV29-1
CDR3 DNA: TGTGCCAGCAGCTCGAACCAGGGCACTGAAGCTTTCTTT; CDR3 protein: CASSSNQGTEAFF; D gene: .; J gene: TRBJ1-1; clone size: .; V gene: TRBV7-9
CDR3 DNA: TGTGCCAGCAGCCTCCCCGGGGAGCCGAACACTGAAGCTTTCTTT; CDR3 protein: CASSLPGEPNTEAFF; D gene: .; J gene: TRBJ1-1; clone size: .; V gene: TRBV7-2
CDR3 DNA: TGCAGTGCTTCCACGGCCGGGGAGCTGTTTTTT; CDR3 protein: CSASTAGELFF; D gene: .; J gene: TRBJ2-2; clone size: .; V gene: TRBV20-1
CDR3 DNA: TGCAGTGCGCCCAAGGGGAGGGGCGGCACAGATACGCAGTATTTT; CDR3 protein: CSAPKGRGGTDTQYF; D gene: TRBD2; J gene: TRBJ2-3; clone size: .; V gene: TRBV20-1
CDR3 DNA: TGCAGTGCTAGATACCCTGGGGCCAACGTCCTGACTTTC; CDR3 protein: CSARYPGANVLTF; D gene: .; J gene: TRBJ2-6; clone size: .; V gene: TRBV20-1
CDR3 DNA: TGCAGTGCTAGAGATAAGGGCAGCCAGCCCCAGCATTTT; CDR3 protein: CSARDKGSQPQHF; D gene: .; J gene: TRBJ1-5; clone size: .; V gene: TRBV20-1
CDR3 DNA: TGTGCCAGCAGCTTATGGTCGGCGGGACCTACCTACGAGCAGTACTTC; CDR3 protein: CASSLWSAGPTYEQYF; D gene: .; J gene: TRBJ2-7; clone size: .; V gene: TRBV7-2
CDR3 DNA: TGCAGCGGCGGACATTTGGACTATGGCTACACCTTC; CDR3 protein: CSGGHLDYGYTF; D gene: .; J gene: TRBJ1-2; clone size: .; V gene: TRBV29-1
CDR3 DNA: TGTGCCAGCAGCCCCCTTAGTGGCGAGCAGTACTTC; CDR3 protein: CASSPLSGEQYF; D gene: .; J gene: TRBJ2-7; clone size: .; V gene: TRBV14
CDR3 DNA: TGTGCCAGCAGCCCCGGACAGGGAAGGCTTCAGCCCCAGCATTTT; CDR3 protein: CASSPGQGRLQPQHF; D gene: TRBD1; J gene: TRBJ1-5; clone size: .; V gene: TRBV3-1
CDR3 DNA: TGCGCCAGCAGCTTGGACCAGCGGGGGGGCGATGAGCAGTTCTTC; CDR3 protein: CASSLDQRGGDEQFF; D gene: TRBD2; J gene: TRBJ2-1; clone size: .; V gene: TRBV5-1
CDR3 DNA: TGTGCCAGCAGCGTAGAGCCAGGGGGGGATAATGAGCAGTTCTTC; CDR3 protein: CASSVEPGGDNEQFF; D gene: .; J gene: TRBJ2-1; clone size: .; V gene: TRBV9
CDR3 DNA: TGCGCCAGCAGCTGGAACGAGGGACCGCCCGGGGAGCAGTACTTC; CDR3 protein: CASSWNEGPPGEQYF; D gene: .; J gene: TRBJ2-7; clone size: .; V gene: TRBV5-1
CDR3 DNA: TGTGCCAGCAGCTACACGAGCTCCTATAATTCACCCCTCCACTTT; CDR3 protein: CASSYTSSYNSPLHF; D gene: .; J gene: TRBJ1-6; clone size: .; V gene: TRBV7-2
CDR3 DNA: TGTGCCAGCAGTTTCGTGTGGCGGGGGAAAGAGACCCAGTACTTC; CDR3 protein: CASSFVWRGKETQYF; D gene: TRBD2; J gene: TRBJ2-5; clone size: .; V gene: TRBV7-2
CDR3 DNA: TGTGCCAGCAGTCCGTGGACAGACAGCACAGATACGCAGTATTTT; CDR3 protein: CASSPWTDSTDTQYF; D gene: .; J gene: TRBJ2-3; clone size: .; V gene: TRBV12-3/TRBV12-4
CDR3 DNA: TGTGCCAGCAGTCCCGACAGGGGGTTTGACGAGCAGTACTTC; CDR3 protein: CASSPDRGFDEQYF; D gene: TRBD1; J gene: TRBJ2-7; clone size: .; V gene: TRBV12-3/TRBV12-4
CDR3 DNA: TGCAGTGCCCCGAGGGGGGTTGGACAGCCCCAGCATTTT; CDR3 protein: CSAPRGVGQPQHF; D gene: .; J gene: TRBJ1-5; clone size: .; V gene: TRBV20-1
CDR3 DNA: TGTGCCAGCAGCTTACTCGTCGGGTTGAACACTGAAGCTTTCTTT; CDR3 protein: CASSLLVGLNTEAFF; D gene: .; J gene: TRBJ1-1; clone size: .; V gene: TRBV7-9
CDR3 DNA: TGCAGTGCTGAGCCGCCCTCCCGCTCCTACGAGCAGTACTTC; CDR3 protein: CSAEPPSRSYEQYF; D gene: .; J gene: TRBJ2-7; clone size: once; V gene: TRBV20-1
CDR3 DNA: TGTGCCACCAACCGGGGGGAAGAGACCCAGTACTTC; CDR3 protein: CATNRGEETQYF; D gene: TRBD2; J gene: TRBJ2-5; clone size: .; V gene: TRBV15
CDR3 DNA: TGTGCCAGCAGCTTATACCTGTACAATGAGCAGTTCTTC; CDR3 protein: CASSLYLYNEQFF; D gene: .; J gene: TRBJ2-1; clone size: .; V gene: TRBV7-6
CDR3 DNA: TGTGCCAGCAGCCGACGCTACGAGCAGTACTTC; CDR3 protein: CASSRRYEQYF; D gene: .; J gene: TRBJ2-7; clone size: few; V gene: TRBV3-1
CDR3 DNA: TGTGCCAGCAGTTTGACAGGGGGCTTCTACAATGAGCAGTTCTTC; CDR3 protein: CASSLTGGFYNEQFF; D gene: TRBD1; J gene: TRBJ2-1; clone size: .; V gene: TRBV6-2/TRBV6-3
CDR3 DNA: TGCAGTGCTAGGACAGGGCACACAGATACGCAGTATTTT; CDR3 protein: CSARTGHTDTQYF; D gene: TRBD1; J gene: TRBJ2-3; clone size: .; V gene: TRBV20-1
CDR3 DNA: TGCAGTGCTAGTGTAGCGGGCGCGAACACCGGGGAGCTGTTTTTT; CDR3 protein: CSASVAGANTGELFF; D gene: TRBD2; J gene: TRBJ2-2; clone size: once; V gene: TRBV20-1
CDR3 DNA: TGTGCCAGCATGTTCTTGGCCGATACGCAGTATTTT; CDR3 protein: CASMFLADTQYF; D gene: .; J gene: TRBJ2-3; clone size: .; V gene: TRBV12-3/TRBV12-4
CDR3 DNA: TGCAGTGCCCCCCGCGTCGCGGGAGGCGAGCAGTTCTTC; CDR3 protein: CSAPRVAGGEQFF; D gene: TRBD2; J gene: TRBJ2-1; clone size: .; V gene: TRBV20-1
CDR3 DNA: TGTGCCAGCAGCGTAGCGGGGGGGTCCTACAATGAGCAGTTCTTC; CDR3 protein: CASSVAGGSYNEQFF; D gene: TRBD2; J gene: TRBJ2-1; clone size: .; V gene: TRBV9
CDR3 DNA: TGTGCCAGCAGCATGGGAGGGTACCAAGAGACCCAGTACTTC; CDR3 protein: CASSMGGYQETQYF; D gene: TRBD2; J gene: TRBJ2-5; clone size: .; V gene: TRBV9
CDR3 DNA: TGTGCCAGCAGTTATTCTACAGGGGGTGGGCGTGAGCAGTTCTTC; CDR3 protein: CASSYSTGGGREQFF; D gene: TRBD1; J gene: TRBJ2-1; clone size: .; V gene: TRBV6-5